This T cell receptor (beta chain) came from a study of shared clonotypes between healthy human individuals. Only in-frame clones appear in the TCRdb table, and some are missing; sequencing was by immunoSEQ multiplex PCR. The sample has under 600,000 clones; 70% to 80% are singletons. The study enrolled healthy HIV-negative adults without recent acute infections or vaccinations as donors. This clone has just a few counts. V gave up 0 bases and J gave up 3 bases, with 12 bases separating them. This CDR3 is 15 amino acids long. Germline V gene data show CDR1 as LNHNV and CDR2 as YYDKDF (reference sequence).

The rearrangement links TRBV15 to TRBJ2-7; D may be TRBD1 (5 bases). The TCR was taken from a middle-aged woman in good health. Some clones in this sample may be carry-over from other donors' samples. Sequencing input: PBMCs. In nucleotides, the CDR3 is TGTGCCACCAGCAGAGATGGAACAGGTTTCTACGAGCAGTACTTC. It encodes CATSRDGTGFYEQYF.